This TCR beta chain was recovered during a study of CD8 T cells in Susac syndrome (dated by TCRdb to the late 2010s). Some background on the complete study: Whether CD8+ T cell activation and differentiation in Susac syndrome was antigen driven was tested using repertoire sequencing. Results and caveats for the whole study, not just this receptor: The number of individuals in the TCR sequencing and HLA analysis was recognized as being relatively small.

V and J are truncated by 1 base and 4 bases respectively, leaving an intervening sequence of 10 bases. Including the terminal cysteine and phenylalanine, the CDR3 comprises 14 residues. The DNA shown is the 42-base CDR3, in frame from base 1. Peripheral blood CD8+ and CD4+ T cells from healthy donors, Susac syndrome patients and multiple sclerosis patients were profiled by high-throughput TCR beta sequencing. Healthy donors were age- and sex-matched controls. Bulk CD8+ and CD4+ T cells were purified by magnetic negative isolation, whereas CD8+ TEMRA cells were enriched by FACS. Blood was drawn into EDTA tubes, processed within 24 hours, and PBMCs were isolated by density gradient centrifugation. PBMCs destined for TCR sequencing were cryopreserved in liquid nitrogen and later thawed in a 37 °C water bath. A purity of at least 90% was achieved for sorted or isolated CD4+, CD8+ and CD8+ TEMRA cells.

RNA was extracted using the RNeasy kit, and roughly 0.5 to 1 ug of the RNA was reverse transcribed with random hexamers. TCR beta CDR3 regions were amplified with the immunoSEQ multiplex PCR assay covering 54 Vbeta and 13 Jbeta segments. Bias from PCR amplification was corrected by using a synthetic template baseline for primer optimization and for computational correction. Under the source paper's analysis protocol: Reads were annotated to V, D and J genes according to IMGT and were analyzed with immunoSEQ Analyzer, with only productive sequences retained. Clonality was calculated as one minus the Shannon entropy normalized by log2 of the number of productive unique sequences. For each patient and control, public and private clones were evaluated within the 100 most prevalent clones. Clones were defined as Susac-specific if absent from the healthy and MS cohorts, from around 1,000 published viral clones and from other ImmuneACCESS disease sequences. The public reads were reprocessed in TCRdb via fastp at Q25 and MiXCR, keeping in-frame beta chains. When rows share a CDR3 protein, they turn into one entry using the most common DNA and genes. TCRdb, not the authors, supplied the V and J calls. This sample holds approximately 170,000 distinct CDR3 sequences; 93% were observed only once. About 0.14% of the sample is taken by the ten largest.

As concerns this clonotype: Its antigen is currently not known. Within one base of it there is no much larger clone, and no base qualities were kept.

The sequence joins TRBV12-3 or TRBV12-4 to TRBJ2-5; the D segment could be TRBD1, given 6 matching bases. This receptor was identified in a human donor in good health. Sequencing was done on a sample of CD4+ T cells from PBMCs. The CDR3 reads as follows: CASSLVGGGETQYF. Here is the DNA: TGTGCCAGCAGTTTAGTTGGGGGCGGAGAGACCCAGTACTTC.